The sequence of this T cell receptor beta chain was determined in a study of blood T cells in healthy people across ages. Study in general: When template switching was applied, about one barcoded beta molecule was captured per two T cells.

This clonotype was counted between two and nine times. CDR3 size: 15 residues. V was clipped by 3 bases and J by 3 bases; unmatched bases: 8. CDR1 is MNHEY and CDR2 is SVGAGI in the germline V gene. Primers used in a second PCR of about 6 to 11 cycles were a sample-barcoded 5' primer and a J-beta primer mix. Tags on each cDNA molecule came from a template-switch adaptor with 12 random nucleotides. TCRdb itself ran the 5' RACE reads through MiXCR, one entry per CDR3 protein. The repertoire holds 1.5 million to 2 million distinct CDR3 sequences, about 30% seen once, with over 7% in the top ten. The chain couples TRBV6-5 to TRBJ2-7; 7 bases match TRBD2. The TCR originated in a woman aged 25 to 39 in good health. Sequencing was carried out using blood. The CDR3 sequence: CASSYGGGTLYEQYF. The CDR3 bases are TGTGCCAGCAGTTATGGGGGGGGTACGCTCTACGAGCAGTACTTC.